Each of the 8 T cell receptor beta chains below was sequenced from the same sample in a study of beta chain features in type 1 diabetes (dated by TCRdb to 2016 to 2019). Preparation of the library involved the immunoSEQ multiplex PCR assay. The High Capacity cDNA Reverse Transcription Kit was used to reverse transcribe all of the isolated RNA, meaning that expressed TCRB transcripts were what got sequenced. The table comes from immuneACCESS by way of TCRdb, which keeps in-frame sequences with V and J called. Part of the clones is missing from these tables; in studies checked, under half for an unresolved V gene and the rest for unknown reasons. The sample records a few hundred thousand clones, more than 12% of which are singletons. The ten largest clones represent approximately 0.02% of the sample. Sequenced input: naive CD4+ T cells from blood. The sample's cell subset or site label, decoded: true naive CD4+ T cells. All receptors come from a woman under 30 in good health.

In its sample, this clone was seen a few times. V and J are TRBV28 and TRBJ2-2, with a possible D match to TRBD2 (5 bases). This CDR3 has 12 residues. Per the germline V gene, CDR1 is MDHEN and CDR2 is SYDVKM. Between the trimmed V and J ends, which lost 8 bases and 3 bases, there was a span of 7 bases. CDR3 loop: CASLAYTGELFF. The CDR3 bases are TGTGCCAGCCTAGCTTACACCGGGGAGCTGTTTTTT.

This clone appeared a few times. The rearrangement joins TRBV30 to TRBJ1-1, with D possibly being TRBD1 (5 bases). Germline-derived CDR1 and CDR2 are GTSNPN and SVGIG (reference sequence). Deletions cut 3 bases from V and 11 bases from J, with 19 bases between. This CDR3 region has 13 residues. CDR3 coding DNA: TGTGCCTGGAGGAAGACAGATGATTACAAGGCTTTCTTT. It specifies CAWRKTDDYKAFF.

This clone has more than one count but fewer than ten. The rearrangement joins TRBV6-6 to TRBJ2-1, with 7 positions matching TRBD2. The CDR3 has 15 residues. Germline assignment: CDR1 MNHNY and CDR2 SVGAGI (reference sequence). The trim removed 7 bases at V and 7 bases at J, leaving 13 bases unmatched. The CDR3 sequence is CASTPSGGRGNEQFF. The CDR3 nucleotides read TGTGCCAGCACCCCTTCGGGCGGGAGAGGGAATGAGCAGTTCTTC.

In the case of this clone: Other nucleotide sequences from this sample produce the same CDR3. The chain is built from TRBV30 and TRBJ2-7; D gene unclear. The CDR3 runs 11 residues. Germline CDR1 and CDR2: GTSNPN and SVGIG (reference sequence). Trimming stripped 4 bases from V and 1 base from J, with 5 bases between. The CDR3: CAWTGSYEQYF. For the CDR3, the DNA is TGTGCCTGGACAGGTTCCTACGAGCAGTACTTC.

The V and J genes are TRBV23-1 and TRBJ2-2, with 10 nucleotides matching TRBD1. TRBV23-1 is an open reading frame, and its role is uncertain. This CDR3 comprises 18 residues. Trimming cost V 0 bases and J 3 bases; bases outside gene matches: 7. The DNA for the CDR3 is TGCGCCAGCAGTCAATCGAGGTGGGGGACAGGGGACACCGGGGAGCTGTTTTTT. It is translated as CASSQSRWGTGDTGELFF.

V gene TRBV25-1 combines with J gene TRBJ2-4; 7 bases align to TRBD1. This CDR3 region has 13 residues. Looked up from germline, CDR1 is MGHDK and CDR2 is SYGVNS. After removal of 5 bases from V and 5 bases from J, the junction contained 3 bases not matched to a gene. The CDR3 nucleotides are TGTGCCAGCAGTACAGGGGTTCAAAACATTCAGTACTTC. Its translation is CASSTGVQNIQYF.

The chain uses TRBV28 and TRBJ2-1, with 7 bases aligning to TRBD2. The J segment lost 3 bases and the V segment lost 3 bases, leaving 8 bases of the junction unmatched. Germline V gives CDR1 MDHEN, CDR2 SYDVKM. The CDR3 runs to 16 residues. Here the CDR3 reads CASSLSGGSIYNEQFF. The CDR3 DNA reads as TGTGCCAGCAGTTTGTCAGGCGGGAGTATCTACAATGAGCAGTTCTTC.

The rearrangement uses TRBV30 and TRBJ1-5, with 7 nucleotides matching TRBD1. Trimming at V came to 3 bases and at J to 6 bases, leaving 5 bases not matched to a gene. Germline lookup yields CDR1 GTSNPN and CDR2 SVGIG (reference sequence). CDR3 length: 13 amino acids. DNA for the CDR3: TGTGCCTGGAGCGACACAGGGGTTCAGCCCCAGCATTTT. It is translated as CAWSDTGVQPQHF.